This TCR beta chain was sequenced in a study of cytomegalovirus exposure and HLA in healthy donors. Findings and caveats of the study: Rare TCR sequences predominated, though certain public TCRs were found in many donors.

The donors were part of the approximately 130-subject validation cohort, which stood apart from the 666-subject first cohort. CDR1 SGHTA and CDR2 FQGNSA come from the germline V gene. The CDR3 covers 15 residues. The V end was cut by 1 base, the J end by 10 bases, with 17 bases between. Turning to this clone: Its antigen is not known.

Some clones are missing from TCRdb's copy, which holds only in-frame ones; the method was immunoSEQ multiplex PCR. The sample yields some 100,000 clones, less than 90% seen once. The chain couples TRBV7-2 to TRBJ2-1; weak D call: TRBD1 (6 bases). The receptor was derived from a man aged 18-30 years in good health and CMV-seropositive. Sample: PBMCs. CDR3 sequence: CASSLEVNRVEEQFF. CDR3 coding DNA: TGTGCCAGCAGCTTAGAAGTAAACAGGGTGGAAGAGCAGTTCTTC.